The clone carrying this TCR beta chain was seen a single time. These data originate in a study of OX40 agonist ivuxolimab in advanced cancers. Trimming left V 5 bases short and J 6 bases short, with 26 bases between. This CDR3 contains 17 residues. Germline CDR1 reads LNHDA; CDR2 reads SQIVND (reference sequence). The table came from immunoSEQ multiplex PCR; TCRdb's copy has only in-frame clones and leaves some out. Here the sample spans 66,000 or so clones, 85% being singletons. The V and J genes are TRBV19 and TRBJ2-7, with D possibly being TRBD1 (7 bases). The sequences come from CD4+ or CD8+ T cells sorted from blood, collected in a trial of the OX40 agonist ivuxolimab. The source is an adult with an advanced solid tumor such as melanoma, head and neck, liver or kidney cancer. Written as DNA, the CDR3 is TGTGCCAGTAGTCTCGCCCGTCATGGACAGGACGGGGGCGAGCAGTACTTC. Translating gives CASSLARHGQDGGEQYF.